One and the same sample provided the 30 T cell receptor beta chains below, sequenced in a study of CD8 T cells in ankylosing spondylitis. TCRdb reprocessed the 5' RACE reads with MiXCR, giving one entry per CDR3 protein. The sample consists of some 700,000 distinct CDR3 sequences, around 20% of them appearing once. These receptors' targets are unknown. Study results and caveats: Typical of ankylosing spondylitis blood, it appeared, was a TCR beta motif of seven to nine highly homologous variants.

Material for sequencing was blood, either unsorted or a sorted T cell fraction (not recorded which). The receptors derive from a male donor with ankylosing spondylitis.

This clonotype has more than one count but fewer than ten. CDR3 residues: CASSESRRGGETQYF. The CDR3, as DNA: TGTGCCAGCAGTGAATCTCGAAGGGGGGGAGAGACCCAGTACTTC. The chain recombines TRBV25-1 with TRBJ2-5, with TRBD2 as a possible D gene (7 bases). V lost 1 base and J 4 bases, leaving 13 bases between the germline ends. The CDR3 length is 15 residues. Germline V gives CDR1 MGHDK, CDR2 SYGVNS.

This clonotype was recorded at least ten times. This chain joins TRBV7-9 and TRBJ2-1; 8 nucleotides align to TRBD2. This CDR3 is 14 amino acids long. Trimming at V came to 4 bases and at J to 7 bases, leaving 6 bases not matched to a gene. CDR1 is SEHNR and CDR2 is FQNEAQ in the germline V gene (reference sequence). This chain's CDR3 is CASSSGLAYNEQFF. In DNA, the CDR3 is TGTGCCAGCAGCTCAGGACTAGCTTATAATGAGCAGTTCTTC.

At least ten counts were recorded for this clonotype. Germline is not matched at one junction end, which may reflect a read error. The chain uses TRBV15 and TRBJ2-1, with 8 bases fitting TRBD2. The CDR3 runs 17 residues. Germline loops: CDR1 LNHNV, CDR2 YYDKDF (reference sequence). The CDR3 DNA reads as TGTGCCACCAACAGAGGGGGGGCGGGAGGCTCCTACAATGAGCAGTTCTTC. Translation: CATNRGGAGGSYNEQFF. The full variable domain, in which reference TRBV15 and TRBJ2-1 provide the parts outside the CDR3, is DAMVIQNPRYQVTQFGKPVTLSCSQTLNHNVMYWYQQKSSQAPKLLFHYYDKDFNNEADTPDNFQSRRPNTSFCFLDIRSPGLGDTAMYLCATNRGGAGGSYNEQFFGPGTRLTVL.

This clonotype was counted only a few times. This sequence joins TRBV5-6 and TRBJ2-1; 8 bases align to TRBD1. Looked up from germline, CDR1 is SGHDT and CDR2 is YYEEEE. V gave up 3 bases and J gave up 0 bases; unmatched junction bases: 5. There are 16 residues in the CDR3. The CDR3 region has the DNA TGTGCCAGCAGCTCGGGACAGGTCTGCTCCTACAATGAGCAGTTCTTC. Its translation: CASSSGQVCSYNEQFF.

This clonotype was recorded a few times. The chain combines TRBV9 with TRBJ2-1; 7 bases are a match to TRBD2. There are 15 residues in the CDR3. Germline trimming cut 4 bases from V and 1 base from J; bases unmatched to any gene: 5. Germline CDR1 is SGDLS and CDR2 is YYNGEE. For the CDR3, the DNA is TGTGCCAGCAGCCTCAGCGGGATTTCCTACAATGAGCAGTTCTTC. It is translated as CASSLSGISYNEQFF.

This clonotype has just a few counts. The chain links TRBV12-3 or TRBV12-4 to TRBJ1-5; perhaps TRBD1 as D (6 bases). CDR3 length: 14 amino acids. V gave up 7 bases and J gave up 6 bases, with 16 bases separating them. The CDR3, as DNA: TGTGCCAGCACCCCTGGGGGGGGCGGTCAGCCCCAGCATTTT. Amino acids: CASTPGGGGQPQHF.

This rearrangement joins TRBV3-1 to TRBJ1-1, with 9 bases identical to TRBD1. The CDR3 covers 15 residues. J lost 0 bases, V lost 4 bases, and 3 bases had no gene match. Germline lookup yields CDR1 LGHDT and CDR2 YNNKEL (reference sequence). The CDR3: CASSPWTGVNTEAFF. For the CDR3, the DNA is TGTGCCAGCAGCCCTTGGACAGGGGTGAACACTGAAGCTTTCTTT.

The chain couples TRBV12-3 or TRBV12-4 to TRBJ2-7; 14 bases fit TRBD2. With V trimmed by 6 bases and J by 0 bases, 10 bases remained unmatched. CDR3 length: 18 residues. CDR3 sequence (DNA): TGTGCCAGCAGCCTCCGGACTAGCGGGAGGATTAACTCCTACGAGCAGTACTTC. Translation: CASSLRTSGRINSYEQYF.

The chain has TRBV5-1 and TRBJ2-1; 7 nucleotides agree with TRBD2. This CDR3 spans 15 amino acids. Trimming at V came to 0 bases and at J to 3 bases, leaving 3 bases not matched to a gene. CDR1 and CDR2 (germline): SGHRS, YFSETQ. CDR3 residues: CASSLVAGLYNEQFF. Written as DNA, the CDR3 is TGCGCCAGCAGCTTGGTAGCGGGCCTCTACAATGAGCAGTTCTTC.

There are a few counts of this clonotype. The chain employs TRBV9 and TRBJ2-5; tentative D call: TRBD2 (6 bases). This CDR3 is built from 14 residues. CDR1 is SGDLS, CDR2 YYNGEE, per germline. The germline V and J ends were trimmed by 0 bases and 5 bases, with 11 bases remaining between them. The CDR3 region is CASSVVASAETQYF. CDR3 DNA: TGTGCCAGCAGCGTAGTAGCTAGCGCTGAGACCCAGTACTTC. Full variable domain (remainder filled in from reference TRBV9 and TRBJ2-5): DSGVTQTPKHLITATGQRVTLRCSPRSGDLSVYWYQQSLDQGLQFLIQYYNGEERAKGNILERFSAQQFPDLHSELNLSSLELGDSALYFCASSVVASAETQYFGPGTRLLVL.

This clonotype was detected only a few times. The J gene is TRBJ1-3, the V gene TRBV7-8; D is undetermined. V lost 5 bases to trimming and J lost 0 bases, with 8 bases between them. The CDR3 has 14 amino acids. The V gene's germline CDR1 is SGHVS and CDR2 FQNEAQ. CDR3 residues: CASSIHSSGNTIYF. The DNA for the CDR3 is TGTGCCAGCAGCATACACAGCTCTGGAAACACCATATATTTT.

This chain's CDR3 is CASKEGMNTGELFF. The DNA of the CDR3 is TGCGCCAGCAAGGAGGGGATGAACACCGGGGAGCTGTTTTTT. The genes are TRBV5-1 and TRBJ2-2; tentative D call: TRBD2 (6 bases). The CDR3 contains 14 residues. The germline V gene has CDR1 SGHRS and CDR2 YFSETQ. The V gene lost 6 bases and the J gene lost 1 base, with 10 bases spanning the gap.

This clonotype was seen only a few times. The V gene is TRBV24-1, the J gene TRBJ1-2; 7 bases match TRBD1. Germline CDR1 and CDR2: KGHDR and SFDVKD. V lost 5 bases to trimming and J lost 2 bases; unmatched junction nucleotides: 1. The CDR3 runs 13 residues. The CDR3 coding sequence is TGTGCCACCAGTGGAGGGGGCAACTATGGCTACACCTTC. Translation: CATSGGGNYGYTF.

This clonotype was counted only a few times. The CDR3 DNA sequence: TGTGCCATCAGTGCGGGGACGACTGGGACAGATACGCAGTATTTT. Residues: CAISAGTTGTDTQYF. The chain couples TRBV10-3 to TRBJ2-3; either TRBD1 or TRBD2 may supply D (5 bases each). Germline V gives CDR1 ENHRY, CDR2 SYGVKD. The CDR3 totals 15 residues. The ends were cut back, 4 bases at V and 3 bases at J, with 14 bases in the middle.

Remarks on this clonotype: Its ends do not fully match the called genes, so a read error is possible. The chain carries TRBV9 and TRBJ1-5; D unclear. Germline V gives CDR1 SGDLS, CDR2 YYNGEE. This CDR3 is 12 amino acids long. CDR3 protein: CASSVVDLGTDF. CDR3 nucleotide sequence: TGTGCCAGCAGCGTAGTGGACCTGGGTACTGATTTT.

This clonotype has a count of ten or more. This chain joins TRBV2 and TRBJ1-2; a weak D match, TRBD1 (6 bases). The V end lost 4 bases, the J end lost 4 bases, and 16 bases lay between the germline ends. Germline-derived CDR1 and CDR2 are SNHLY and FYNNEI. The CDR3 spans 15 residues. As DNA, the CDR3 is TGTGCCAGCAGTGCGGCAGGGGAGGTGGGCTATGGCTACACCTTC. The encoded protein is CASSAAGEVGYGYTF.

The gene calls are TRBV5-1 and TRBJ2-7; 9 nucleotides match TRBD1. Germline V gene lookup returns CDR1 SGHRS and CDR2 YFSETQ. With V trimmed by 1 base and J by 5 bases, 4 bases remained unmatched. The CDR3 has 14 residues. Here the CDR3 DNA reads TGCGCCAGCAGCTTGACCGGGACAGGGAACGAGCAGTACTTC. This codes for CASSLTGTGNEQYF.

This clonotype was picked up a small number of times. The V gene is TRBV6-5, the J gene TRBJ2-5; D not certain. The germline V gene has CDR1 MNHEY and CDR2 SVGAGI. Between the trimmed V and J ends, which lost 2 bases and 5 bases, there was a span of 9 bases. The CDR3 covers 13 residues. The CDR3, as DNA: TGTGCCAGCAGTTACGGCAGGTCGGAGACCCAGTACTTC. It encodes CASSYGRSETQYF.

This clonotype was seen more than once but under ten times. The chain recombines TRBV7-8 with TRBJ2-4; TRBD2 agrees at 14 bases. Germline V CDR1 and CDR2: SGHVS, FQNEAQ. The CDR3 is 18 residues long. With 4 bases clipped from V and 8 bases from J, the junction kept 13 bases outside the gene matches. The CDR3 sequence: CASSSIGLAGGRADIQYF. The CDR3 nucleotides are TGTGCCAGCAGCTCAATCGGACTAGCGGGAGGCCGGGCGGACATTCAGTACTTC.

The chain carries TRBV7-2 and TRBJ1-2; 10 positions match TRBD1. Germline CDR1 and CDR2: SGHTA and FQGNSA. V gave up 2 bases and J gave up 6 bases; unmatched junction bases: 6. This CDR3 has 15 residues. The CDR3 bases are TGTGCCAGCAGCTTACGGGGGACAGGGGTTGATGGCTACACCTTC. It encodes CASSLRGTGVDGYTF.

The V gene is TRBV12-3 or TRBV12-4, the J gene TRBJ1-4; 11 positions agree with TRBD1. V lost 5 bases, J lost 7 bases, and 6 bases stayed unmatched. CDR3 length equals 15 residues. The CDR3 DNA sequence: TGTGCCAGCAGTCCCGGACAGGGGGCTTTTGAAAAACTGTTTTTT. Protein product: CASSPGQGAFEKLFF.

This clonotype has just a few counts. This sequence joins TRBV20-1 and TRBJ2-5; 10 bases are a match to TRBD2. J was trimmed by 1 base and V by 6 bases; bases with no gene match: 14. Germline V gene lookup returns CDR1 DFQATT and CDR2 SNEGSKA (reference sequence). The CDR3 runs 17 residues. In DNA, the CDR3 is TGCAGTGCGTTCAGCGGGGGGGCCTCTCAGTTCCAAGAGACCCAGTACTTC. Protein sequence: CSAFSGGASQFQETQYF.

This clonotype came up a few times. The chain combines TRBV12-3 or TRBV12-4 with TRBJ2-5; D may correspond to TRBD1 or TRBD2 (6 bases each). There are 14 residues in the CDR3. The V and J ends lost 10 bases and 5 bases respectively, with 20 bases between them. The CDR3 region has the DNA TGTGCCACCTCATTTACAGGGAGCGGGGAGACCCAGTACTTC. This gives the protein CATSFTGSGETQYF.

The chain is built from TRBV5-1 and TRBJ1-1; weak D call: TRBD1 (5 bases). Trimming left V 0 bases short and J 4 bases short, with 19 bases between. The CDR3 runs to 17 residues. Germline V lookup: CDR1 SGHRS, CDR2 YFSETQ. The CDR3: CASSLDMTGELATEAFF. The CDR3 DNA follows: TGCGCCAGCAGCTTGGATATGACGGGGGAATTGGCCACTGAAGCTTTCTTT.

The J gene is TRBJ2-7, the V gene TRBV9, with TRBD1 matching over 10 bases. The germline gives CDR1 SGDLS, CDR2 YYNGEE. The junction had 4 bases not matched to a gene; V was cut back by 4 bases and J by 6 bases. This CDR3 contains 13 residues. The CDR3 sequence: CASSPWTGGEQYF. CDR3 coding DNA: TGTGCCAGCAGCCCTTGGACAGGGGGCGAGCAGTACTTC.

The rearrangement uses TRBV5-1 and TRBJ2-2; TRBD1 matches at 7 bases. In germline, CDR1 is SGHRS, CDR2 YFSETQ. The CDR3 spans 15 residues. V was clipped by 2 bases and J by 4 bases; unmatched bases: 5. The CDR3 spells CASSFETGSTGELFF. DNA of the CDR3: TGCGCCAGCAGCTTTGAGACAGGGAGCACCGGGGAGCTGTTTTTT.

This chain joins TRBV3-1 and TRBJ1-2, with D tentatively TRBD1 (5 bases). V lost 3 bases, J lost 5 bases, and 10 bases lay in between. Germline CDR1 LGHDT, CDR2 YNNKEL (reference sequence). The CDR3 totals 13 residues. In nucleotides, the CDR3 is TGTGCCAGCAGCCAGGGGACGGTATATGGCTACACCTTC. This translates into CASSQGTVYGYTF. Filled out from reference TRBV3-1 and TRBJ1-2, the complete variable domain reads DTAVSQTPKYLVTQMGNDKSIKCEQNLGHDTMYWYKQDSKKFLKIMFSYNNKELIINETVPNRFSPKSPDKAHLNLHINSLELGDSAVYFCASSQGTVYGYTFGSGTRLTVV.

CDR3 amino acids: CSVPLGGYEQFF. The CDR3 bases are TGCAGCGTCCCGTTAGGGGGCTATGAGCAGTTCTTC. V usage is TRBV29-1 and J usage is TRBJ2-1, with TRBD1 matching 7 bases. The CDR3 is 12 residues long. V trimming: 6 bases; J trimming: 8 bases; junction bases outside the gene matches: 7. Germline loops: CDR1 SQVTM, CDR2 ANQGSEA.

The V gene is TRBV18, the J gene TRBJ2-3; 12 positions agree with TRBD2. V lost 3 bases, J lost 2 bases, and 6 bases stayed unmatched. The V gene's germline CDR1 is KGHSH and CDR2 LQKENI. The CDR3 runs to 17 residues. CDR3 in DNA: TGTGCCAGCTCACCCCCGACTAGCGGGGGTCACACAGATACGCAGTATTTT. It codes for CASSPPTSGGHTDTQYF.

This clonotype was counted a few times. The chain carries TRBV7-9 and TRBJ2-2, with no clear D. V gave up 8 bases and J gave up 3 bases, with 13 bases separating them. CDR1 is SEHNR, CDR2 FQNEAQ, per germline (reference sequence). The CDR3 is made up of 14 amino acids. This CDR3 reads CASEIPTDTGELFF. The CDR3 coding sequence is TGTGCCAGCGAGATTCCTACAGACACCGGGGAGCTGTTTTTT.